This TCR beta chain was retrieved from a study of blood T cell repertoires in COVID-19. Whole-study context: COVID-19 samples from acute and convalescent phases originated in the United States, Italy and Spain. T cells, B-cell-depleted T cells, or PBMCs provided the cDNA or gDNA that served as material.

The germline gives CDR1 MNHEY, CDR2 SMNVEV (reference sequence). V dropped 3 bases and J dropped 5 bases, with 11 bases sitting between them. CDR3 length: 13 amino acids. Original processing methods: From reference gene primer amplification, estimates of nucleated cell counts were derived. Sequencing used immunoSEQ multiplex PCR; TCRdb keeps in-frame clones, though not all of them. V and J calls and clone size are copied from that table; D and trimming were computed from the DNA. The table records under 150,000 clones, around 79% of them present only once. Sequencing was performed on peripheral blood. The chain combines TRBV27 with TRBJ2-7; D might be TRBD2 (6 bases). The clonotype comes from a man in his fifties or sixties with active or convalescent COVID-19. This CDR3 is CASSFGRGDEQYF. The CDR3 DNA reads as TGTGCCAGCAGTTTCGGGAGAGGCGACGAGCAGTACTTC.